Sequencing of this T cell receptor (beta chain) was carried out in a study of T cell responses to AZD1222 COVID-19 vaccine. Germline V CDR1 and CDR2: MNHEY, SMNVEV (reference sequence). The CDR3 length is 18 residues. V dropped 3 bases and J dropped 3; count of bases not matched to a gene: 11. Whole-study results and caveats: The donor cohort was predominantly white British with a female majority, and clonal diversity may have been underestimated. No repertoire was sampled before or during the peak T cell response, only after it.

Sequencing was performed with immunoSEQ multiplex PCR; in TCRdb, only in-frame clones are kept and a portion is missing. The table lists 120,000 or so clones, over 75% of them singletons. Points on this clone: Its cognate antigen is unknown.

This clonotype was obtained from an adult in good health. The rearrangement uses TRBV27 and TRBJ2-6, with 7 bases identical to TRBD1. Sequenced material: peripheral blood, taken on day 0 of AZD1222 vaccination. The CDR3 coding sequence is TGTGCCAGCAGTTTGCAAGGGGGCTTCCCAAATGGGGCCAACGTCCTGACTTTC. Amino acid sequence: CASSLQGGFPNGANVLTF.